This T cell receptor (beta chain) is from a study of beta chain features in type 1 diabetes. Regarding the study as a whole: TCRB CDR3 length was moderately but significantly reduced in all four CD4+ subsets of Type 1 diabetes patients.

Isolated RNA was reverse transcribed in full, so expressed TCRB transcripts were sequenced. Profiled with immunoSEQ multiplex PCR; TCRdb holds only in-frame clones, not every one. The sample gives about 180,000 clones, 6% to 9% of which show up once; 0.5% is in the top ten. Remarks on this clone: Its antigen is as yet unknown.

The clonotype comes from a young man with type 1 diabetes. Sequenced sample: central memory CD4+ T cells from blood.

The chain's CDR3 is CASSRTYGGGPLGNTQYF. DNA for the CDR3: TGTGCCAGCAGCCGGACATACGGGGGAGGGCCCCTAGGAAATACGCAGTATTTT. The chain couples TRBV14 to TRBJ2-3; 7 bases agree with TRBD2. The CDR3 spans 18 residues. V gave up 4 bases and J gave up 7 bases; unmatched junction bases: 20. The V gene's germline CDR1 is SGHDN and CDR2 FVKESK.